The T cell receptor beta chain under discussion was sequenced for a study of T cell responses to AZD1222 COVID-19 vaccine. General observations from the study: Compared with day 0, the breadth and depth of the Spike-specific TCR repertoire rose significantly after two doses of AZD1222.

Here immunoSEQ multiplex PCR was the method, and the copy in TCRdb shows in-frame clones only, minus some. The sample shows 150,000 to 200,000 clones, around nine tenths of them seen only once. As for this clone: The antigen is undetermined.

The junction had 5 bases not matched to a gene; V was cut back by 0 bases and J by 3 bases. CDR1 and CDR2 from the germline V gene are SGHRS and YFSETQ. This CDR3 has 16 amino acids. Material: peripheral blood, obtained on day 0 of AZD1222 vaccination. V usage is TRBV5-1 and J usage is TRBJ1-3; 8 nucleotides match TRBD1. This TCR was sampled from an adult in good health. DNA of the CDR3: TGCGCCAGCAGCTTGGGGACAGGGAGAAGTGGAAACACCATATATTTT. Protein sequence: CASSLGTGRSGNTIYF. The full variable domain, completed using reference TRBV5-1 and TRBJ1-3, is KAGVTQTPRYLIKTRGQQVTLSCSPISGHRSVSWYQQTPGQGLQFLFEYFSETQRNKGNFPGRFSGRQFSNSRSEMNVSTLELGDSALYLCASSLGTGRSGNTIYFGEGSWLTVV.